Listed here are 15 T cell receptor beta chains from one sample, sequenced in a study of response to subunit inactivated influenza vaccine. MiXCR, applied by TCRdb to the RT-PCR reads, yields one record per CDR3 protein. Among about 800,000 distinct CDR3 sequences listed, around 20% were seen once. The sample in question was PBMCs from blood, obtained less than 6 days after vaccination. Receptor source: a man in his forties or fifties who received an inactivated influenza vaccine.

This clonotype was seen more than once but under ten times. J is TRBJ2-7 and V is TRBV6-2 or TRBV6-3; D call uncertain. The ends were cut back, 2 bases at V and 9 bases at J, with 14 bases in the middle. The CDR3 covers 13 residues. Germline V gene data show CDR1 as MNHEY and CDR2 as SVGEGT. The CDR3 sequence is CASSYPSPAAQYF. The CDR3 bases are TGTGCCAGCAGTTACCCTTCCCCGGCGGCGCAGTACTTC.

The chain combines TRBV15 with TRBJ1-5, with D perhaps TRBD1 (6 bases). Trimming cost V 0 bases and J 6 bases, with 9 bases left between them. The CDR3 totals 14 residues. Germline V lookup: CDR1 LNHNV, CDR2 YYDKDF (reference sequence). The chain's CDR3 is CATSRDRGSQPQHF. CDR3 nucleotide sequence: TGTGCCACCAGCAGAGACAGGGGCAGTCAGCCCCAGCATTTT.

This clonotype has only a few counts. The V call is TRBV6-1, the J call TRBJ2-6; D ambiguous. CDR3 length equals 15 residues. V dropped 7 bases and J dropped 0 bases, with 10 bases sitting between them. Germline V CDR1 and CDR2: MNHNS, SASEGT. CDR3 protein: CASTNMISGANVLTF. The DNA for the CDR3 is TGTGCCAGCACCAACATGATCTCTGGGGCCAACGTCCTGACTTTC.

The rearrangement uses TRBV9 and TRBJ2-7; the match to TRBD2 covers 7 bases. The CDR3 has 15 amino acids. Germline trimming cut 3 bases from V and 0 bases from J; bases unmatched to any gene: 6. CDR1 is SGDLS and CDR2 is YYNGEE in the germline V gene. The CDR3 region is CASSAGLGASYEQYF. Written as DNA, the CDR3 is TGTGCCAGCAGCGCCGGACTAGGAGCCTCCTACGAGCAGTACTTC.

The chain is built from TRBV4-3 and TRBJ1-6, with a weak D call TRBD1 (5 bases). V shed 5 bases and J shed 9 bases, with 11 bases lying between them. The CDR3 sequence is 13 residues long. CDR1 and CDR2 from the germline V gene are LGHNA and YSLEER. The DNA of the CDR3 is TGCGCCAGCAGCTCCGGGGGGGGTTCACCCCTCCACTTT. It is translated as CASSSGGGSPLHF.

V is TRBV10-3 and J is TRBJ2-1; D may correspond to TRBD1 or TRBD2 (6 bases each). The V end was cut by 8 bases, the J end by 8 bases, with 25 bases between. Germline assignment: CDR1 ENHRY and CDR2 SYGVKD. The CDR3 consists of 16 residues. For the CDR3, the DNA is TGTGCCATCGGGGGCGGGGTTTTGGACCCTAGGGATGAGCAGTTCTTC. Amino acids: CAIGGGVLDPRDEQFF.

The sample holds one count of this clonotype. The chain uses TRBV28 and TRBJ2-7; 9 bases align to TRBD2. CDR1 is MDHEN and CDR2 is SYDVKM in the germline V gene. CDR3 length equals 14 residues. Trimming took 2 bases from V and 5 from J; bases not matched to a gene: 4. CDR3 in amino acids: CASSLGGGVDEQYF. The CDR3 DNA follows: TGTGCCAGCAGTTTAGGCGGGGGGGTCGACGAGCAGTACTTC.

This clonotype came up many times. The chain combines TRBV5-1 with TRBJ1-2, with D perhaps matching TRBD1 (5 bases). The germline gives CDR1 SGHRS, CDR2 YFSETQ. The germline V and J ends were trimmed by 0 bases and 3 bases, with 12 bases remaining between them. The CDR3 runs 15 residues. DNA for the CDR3: TGCGCCAGCAGCTTGGCCTTGAGGGGTGACTATGGCTACACCTTC. It encodes CASSLALRGDYGYTF.

The chain uses TRBV20-1 and TRBJ2-3; a weak D match, TRBD1 (6 bases). With 3 bases removed from V and 3 bases from J, the gap between germline ends came to 16 bases. CDR1 and CDR2 (germline): DFQATT, SNEGSKA (reference sequence). This CDR3 has 15 residues. This CDR3 is CSARSQARGTDTQYF. The DNA for the CDR3 is TGCAGTGCTAGGTCACAGGCAAGGGGGACAGATACGCAGTATTTT.

J is TRBJ1-4 and V is TRBV12-3 or TRBV12-4; D possibly corresponds to TRBD1 (5 bases). CDR3 length: 15 amino acids. V lost 3 bases, J lost 4 bases, and 12 bases lay in between. The CDR3 bases are TGTGCCAGCAGTTTTTCGGGACGGATTAATGAAAAACTGTTTTTT. It translates to CASSFSGRINEKLFF.

A few counts support this clonotype. J is TRBJ2-5 and V is TRBV28; D unresolved. This CDR3 has 13 residues. Germline CDR1 is MDHEN and CDR2 is SYDVKM. V was clipped by 6 bases and J by 1 base, with 9 bases between them. The CDR3 coding sequence is TGTGCCAGCAGCCATTTAGTCCAAGAGACCCAGTACTTC. It translates to CASSHLVQETQYF.

The J gene is TRBJ1-1, the V gene TRBV10-3; D is possibly TRBD1 (5 bases). Germline CDR1 is ENHRY and CDR2 is SYGVKD. The CDR3 is 11 residues long. Trimming cost V 9 bases and J 4 bases, with 9 bases left between them. The CDR3 spells CAMGGGTEAFF. CDR3 nucleotides: TGTGCCATGGGGGGAGGCACTGAAGCTTTCTTT.

The genes are TRBV12-3 or TRBV12-4 and TRBJ1-3; D remains unclear. The CDR3 has 14 residues. The ends were cut back, 2 bases at V and 4 bases at J, with 9 bases in the middle. DNA for the CDR3: TGTGCCAGCAGTTTAATCGTGGGCGGAAACACCATATATTTT. It is translated as CASSLIVGGNTIYF.

This clonotype was counted only a few times. The rearrangement joins TRBV11-2 to TRBJ1-1, with 9 bases identical to TRBD1. Germline CDR1 and CDR2: SGHAT and FQNNGV. After removal of 1 base from V and 0 bases from J, the junction contained 9 bases not matched to a gene. The CDR3 is 18 amino acids. CDR3 nucleotides: TGTGCCAGCAGCTTAGGTCCCCTCGGGACAGGGTTGAACACTGAAGCTTTCTTT. Protein product: CASSLGPLGTGLNTEAFF.

The chain employs TRBV6-2 or TRBV6-3 and TRBJ2-7; D might be TRBD1 (6 bases). Germline CDR1 reads MNHEY; CDR2 reads SVGEGT. Trimming removed 2 bases at V and 2 bases at J, with 10 bases between. This CDR3 has 14 amino acids. The CDR3 loop reads CASSYHTGTYEQYF. The CDR3 DNA follows: TGTGCCAGCAGTTACCACACAGGGACCTACGAGCAGTACTTC.